This T cell receptor (beta chain) was identified during a study of T cells in Graves' hyperthyroidism and ophthalmopathy. The CDR3 regions of TCR beta were amplified from RNA transcripts. RT-PCR in the first round (using the HTBI primer set) targeted the TCR CDR3. A single record per CDR3 protein comes from TCRdb applying MiXCR to the multiplex PCR reads. The table shows a few hundred thousand distinct CDR3 sequences, with about 22% occurring only once. The V gene's germline CDR1 is DFQATT and CDR2 SNEGSKA (reference sequence). CDR3 length: 15 residues. V lost 3 bases, J lost 7 bases, and 7 bases stayed unmatched.

The specimen was blood. The rearrangement uses TRBV20-1 and TRBJ2-1, with TRBD2 identical over 12 bases. The clonotype comes from a woman in her 70s with Graves' ophthalmopathy. The CDR3 reads CSASLAGGPGNEQFF. The CDR3, as DNA: TGCAGTGCTAGTCTAGCGGGAGGGCCAGGGAATGAGCAGTTCTTC.